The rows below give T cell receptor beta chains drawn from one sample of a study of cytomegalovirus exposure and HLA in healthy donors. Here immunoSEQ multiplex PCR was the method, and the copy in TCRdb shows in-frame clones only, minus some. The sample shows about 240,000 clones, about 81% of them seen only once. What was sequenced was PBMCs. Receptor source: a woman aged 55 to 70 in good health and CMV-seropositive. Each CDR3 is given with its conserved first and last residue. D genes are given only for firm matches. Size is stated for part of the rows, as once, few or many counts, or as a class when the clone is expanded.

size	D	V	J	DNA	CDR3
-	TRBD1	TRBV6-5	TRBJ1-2	TGTGCCAGCAGTTTAAGAACCGGGACAGGGGTTCCTGGCTACACCTTC	CASSLRTGTGVPGYTF
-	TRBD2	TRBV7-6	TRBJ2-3	TGTGCCAGCAGCTTAGATTCGAGCGGGAGGGGTACAGATACGCAGTATTTT	CASSLDSSGRGTDTQYF
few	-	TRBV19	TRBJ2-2	TGTGCCACTAAGGACTCCCAAAACACCGGGGAGCTGTTTTTT	CATKDSQNTGELFF
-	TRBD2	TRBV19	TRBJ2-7	TGTGCCAGTAGCCAACTAGCGGGGACGGGGGCCTACGAGCAGTACTTC	CASSQLAGTGAYEQYF
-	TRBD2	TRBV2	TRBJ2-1	TGTGCCAGCAGGGCGACTAGCGGGCTTTACAATGAGCAGTTCTTC	CASRATSGLYNEQFF
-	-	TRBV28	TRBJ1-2	TGTGCCAGCAGCCCCCCGAAGGGGTATGGCTACACCTTC	CASSPPKGYGYTF
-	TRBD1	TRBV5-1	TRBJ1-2	TGCGCCAGCAGCTTGAGACAGGGGTATGGCTACACCTTC	CASSLRQGYGYTF
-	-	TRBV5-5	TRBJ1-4	TGTGCCAGCAGCCTGGGGAGGCTGAATGAAAAACTGTTTTTT	CASSLGRLNEKLFF
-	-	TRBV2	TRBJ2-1	TGTGCCACCTCAACTGGGAGTGTAGACAATGAGCAGTTCTTC	CATSTGSVDNEQFF
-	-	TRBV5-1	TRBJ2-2	TGCGCCAGCAGCTTGGAGTCAGGGTCCACCGGGGAGCTGTTTTTT	CASSLESGSTGELFF
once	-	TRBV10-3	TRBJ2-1	TGTGCCATCAGTGAGTCCCCGTTTCCCAGGAATGAGCAGTTCTTC	CAISESPFPRNEQFF
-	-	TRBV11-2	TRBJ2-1	TGTGCCAGCAGCTCCGACAGGCCGGGGCATGAGCAGTTCTTC	CASSSDRPGHEQFF
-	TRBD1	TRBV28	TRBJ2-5	TGTGCCAGCAGCCCCCCCCGCCACAGGGGGCTGTGGGAGACCCAGTACTTC	CASSPPRHRGLWETQYF
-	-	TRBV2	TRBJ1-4	TGTGCCAGCAGTGACAGGGTTAATGAAAAACTGTTTTTT	CASSDRVNEKLFF
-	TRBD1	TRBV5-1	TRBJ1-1	TGCGCCAGCAGCAGGGGACAGGGGAACACTGAAGCTTTCTTT	CASSRGQGNTEAFF
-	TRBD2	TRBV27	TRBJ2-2	TGTGCCAGCAGTTTAAGACTAGCGGGAGTTCAGTCGGAGACCGGGGAGCTGTTTTTT	CASSLRLAGVQSETGELFF
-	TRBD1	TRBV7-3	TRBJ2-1	TGTGCCAGCAGCTTAATGACAGGGATGGGGGAGCAGTTCTTC	CASSLMTGMGEQFF
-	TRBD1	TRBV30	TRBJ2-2	TGTGCCTGTGATCAGGGGGCGCCCAGCACCGGGGAGCTGTTTTTT	CACDQGAPSTGELFF
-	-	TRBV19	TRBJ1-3	TGTGCCAGTCAATTAAGGAGCCGGGACTCTGGAAACACCATATATTTT	CASQLRSRDSGNTIYF
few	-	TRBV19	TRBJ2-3	TGTGCCACAATTAGCACAGATACGCAGTATTTT	CATISTDTQYF
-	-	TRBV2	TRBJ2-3	TGTGCCAGCAGTGAGAGGCCGACGCAGTATTTT	CASSERPTQYF
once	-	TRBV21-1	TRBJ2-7	TGTGCCAGCAGCAACCGGGACACCTCCTCCTACGAGCAGTACTTC	CASSNRDTSSYEQYF
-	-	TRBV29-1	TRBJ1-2	TGCAGCGTCAAACAAGGAGGGGAGGGTTATGGCTACACCTTC	CSVKQGGEGYGYTF
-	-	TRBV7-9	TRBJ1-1	TGTGCCAGCAGCCTTGAACAGGCCTCTGAAGCTTTCTTT	CASSLEQASEAFF
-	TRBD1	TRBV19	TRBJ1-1	TGTGCCAGTAGTTGGGGTTCGCAGGGGGTGAACACTGAAGCTTTCTTT	CASSWGSQGVNTEAFF
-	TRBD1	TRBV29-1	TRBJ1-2	TGCAGCGTTGAACCGGGACAGAGATATGGCTACACCTTC	CSVEPGQRYGYTF
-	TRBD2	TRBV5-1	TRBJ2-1	TGCGCCAGCAGCTTACTAGCGGGAAATGACAATGAGCAGTTCTTC	CASSLLAGNDNEQFF
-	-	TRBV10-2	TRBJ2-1	TGCGCCAGCAGTGATCTTCCGGAGCAGTTCTTC	CASSDLPEQFF
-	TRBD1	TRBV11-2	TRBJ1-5	TGTGCCAGCAGCGCGGACAGGGTTCAGCCCCAGCATTTT	CASSADRVQPQHF
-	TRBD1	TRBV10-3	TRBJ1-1	TGTGCCATCAGTTTACAGGGGGCTGAAGCTTTCTTT	CAISLQGAEAFF
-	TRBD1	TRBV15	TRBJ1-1	TGTGCCACCAGCAGAGCACCCGGGACAGCCACTGAAGCTTTCTTT	CATSRAPGTATEAFF
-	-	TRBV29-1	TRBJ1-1	TGCAGCGTTGGGTTAAGACTGGCCCGGAGAAACACTGAAGCTTTCTTT	CSVGLRLARRNTEAFF
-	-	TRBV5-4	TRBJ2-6	TGTGCCAGCTCGGGGGCCAACGTCCTGACTTTC	CASSGANVLTF
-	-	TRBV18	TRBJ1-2	TGTGCCAGCTCACCCCAAGCAGGGAACTATGGCTACACCTTC	CASSPQAGNYGYTF
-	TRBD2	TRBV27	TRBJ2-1	TGTGCCAGCAGTTTCCGGGGTAGTAGCGGGAGAGCTGAGCAGTTCTTC	CASSFRGSSGRAEQFF
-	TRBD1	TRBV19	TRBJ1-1	TGTGCCAGTAGCAACAGGGGGTCGTCGAACACTGAAGCTTTCTTT	CASSNRGSSNTEAFF
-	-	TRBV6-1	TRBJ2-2	TGTGCCAGCAGTAGCGGACAGACGAACACCGGGGAGCTGTTTTTT	CASSSGQTNTGELFF
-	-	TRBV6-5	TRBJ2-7	TGTGCCAGCAGCCTCTCAGGAGGGAGCCGCTACGAGCAGTACTTC	CASSLSGGSRYEQYF
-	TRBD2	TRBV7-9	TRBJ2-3	TGTGCCAGCAGCTTCACTAGCGGGAGGCCCGGGGATACGCAGTATTTT	CASSFTSGRPGDTQYF
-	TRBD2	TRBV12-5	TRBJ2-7	TGTGCTAGTGCCCTTCCCTCTAGCGGCGAGCAGTACTTC	CASALPSSGEQYF
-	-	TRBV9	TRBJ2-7	TGTGCCAGCAGCGTAGTGGGGGGAGGTCCCGGCAGCGAGCAGTACTTC	CASSVVGGGPGSEQYF
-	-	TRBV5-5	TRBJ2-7	TGTGCCAGCAGCCCGGACAGCTACGAGCAGTACTTC	CASSPDSYEQYF
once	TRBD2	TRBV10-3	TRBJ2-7	TGTGCCACCGGTGGACTAGCGGGGTCCTACGAGCAGTACTTC	CATGGLAGSYEQYF
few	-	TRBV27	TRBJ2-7	TGTGCCAGCAGTTTGCGGCCTGGAGACGAGCAGTACTTC	CASSLRPGDEQYF
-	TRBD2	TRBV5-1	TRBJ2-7	TGCGCCAGCAGCCCCGCGGGGGGAGGGAGGGCCCTTTCCTCCTACGAGCAGTACTTC	CASSPAGGGRALSSYEQYF
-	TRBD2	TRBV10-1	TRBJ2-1	TGCGCCAGCAGTGGGTTCCGGGGGCTAGCGGGAGCGGGGGTCAATGAGCAGTTCTTC	CASSGFRGLAGAGVNEQFF
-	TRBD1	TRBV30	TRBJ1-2	TGTGCCTGGAGCCGGATGAGGTCGACAGGGGAGAGGAGCTACACCTTC	CAWSRMRSTGERSYTF
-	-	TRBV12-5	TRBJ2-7	TGTGCTAGTGGTTTCGGACAGCACGAGCAGTACTTC	CASGFGQHEQYF
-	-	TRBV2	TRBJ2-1	TGTGCCAGCAGTGCTCACAATGAGCAGTTCTTC	CASSAHNEQFF
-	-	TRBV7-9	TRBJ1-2	TGTGCCAGCAGCTTAACGGGAAGCACCGGCTACACCTTC	CASSLTGSTGYTF
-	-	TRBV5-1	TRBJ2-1	TGCGCCAGCAGCCCCGACGGGTACAATGAGCAGTTCTTC	CASSPDGYNEQFF
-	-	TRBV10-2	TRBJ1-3	TGCGCCAGCAGTGAGATGGCAATCTCTGGAAACACCATATATTTT	CASSEMAISGNTIYF
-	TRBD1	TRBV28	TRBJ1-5	TGTGCCAGCAGTTACCGCCCGGGACAGGGAGCTTATAGCAATCAGCCCCAGCATTTT	CASSYRPGQGAYSNQPQHF